The clone carrying this T cell receptor (beta chain) was seen a single time. The data originate from a study of CD8 T cells in Susac syndrome. Random hexamers were used to reverse transcribe an amount of about 0.45 to 1 ug RNA. Multiplex PCR with immunoSEQ amplified the TCR beta CDR3 across 54 Vbeta and 13 Jbeta. MiXCR was run by TCRdb on the immunoSEQ multiplex PCR reads, yielding one entry per CDR3 protein. The data hold around 270,000 distinct CDR3 sequences, with almost 85% observed a single time. Trimming pared 0 bases from V and 0 bases from J, leaving 23 bases between. The CDR3 has 19 amino acids. CDR1 and CDR2 from the germline V gene are DFQATT and SNEGSKA (reference sequence).

The source material was CD8+ T cells from PBMCs. The source of this sequence is a human donor with multiple sclerosis. The gene calls are TRBV20-1 and TRBJ1-1; D may be TRBD1 (6 bases). In DNA form, the CDR3 reads TGCAGTGCTAGAGATCCCGGGAATGGGGGCCCTCGTATGAACACTGAAGCTTTCTTT. This encodes CSARDPGNGGPRMNTEAFF.